The 3 T cell receptor beta chains listed next were all sequenced from one sample in a study of shared clonotypes between healthy human individuals (dated by TCRdb to about 2020). The library was made by the immunoSEQ multiplex PCR assay. Entries here come from immuneACCESS through TCRdb and include only in-frame sequences with V and J called. Some clones fail to appear in such tables; in the studies checked, an unresolved V gene covers under half of the shortfall, and the cause of the remainder is unknown. The table for this sample lists over 2 million clones; over 85% of them were counted only once. The ten largest clones take up approximately 0.13% of the sample. Sequenced: naive CD4+ T cells sorted from blood. The meaning of the sample's cell subset or site label: CD45RA+ positively selected. Receptors originate from a man younger than 30 in good health.

V usage is TRBV28 and J usage is TRBJ2-7; D may be TRBD2 (6 bases). Germline V CDR1 and CDR2: MDHEN, SYDVKM. V lost 11 bases and J lost 3, with 20 bases in between. CDR3 length: 14 residues. In DNA, the CDR3 is TGTGCCGCGGCCGGGAGACTAACCCTCTACGAGCAGTACTTC. The encoded protein is CAAAGRLTLYEQYF.

The rearrangement links TRBV1 to TRBJ2-5. TRBV1 is marked as a pseudogene. This CDR3 is built from 22 residues. CDR3: CTSSQDPFGGAPDRVIGETQYF. The CDR3, as DNA: TGCACCAGCAGCCAAGATCCCTTCGGCGGAGCGCCGGATCGGGTAATAGGGGAGACCCAGTACTTC.

The chain links TRBV19 to TRBJ1-1; D may be TRBD1 (6 bases). The V end lost 7 bases, the J end lost 0 bases, and 12 bases lay between the germline ends. The CDR3 extends over 14 amino acids. Germline-derived CDR1 and CDR2 are LNHDA and SQIVND (reference sequence). This CDR3 is CASTPGQMNTEAFF. DNA for the CDR3: TGTGCCAGTACCCCCGGACAGATGAACACTGAAGCTTTCTTT. The whole variable domain, remainder taken from reference TRBV19 and TRBJ1-1, is DGGITQSPKYLFRKEGQNVTLSCEQNLNHDAMYWYRQDPGQGLRLIYYSQIVNDFQKGDIAEGYSVSREKKESFPLTVTSAQKNPTAFYLCASTPGQMNTEAFFGQGTRLTVV.